These T cell receptor beta chains were read from a single sample in a study of cytomegalovirus exposure and HLA in healthy donors. The assay was immunoSEQ multiplex PCR, and TCRdb's table has in-frame clones only and misses some. The table lists some 130,000 clones, roughly 65% of them singletons. Material for sequencing was PBMCs. The receptors were sampled from a man aged 40-49 years in good health and CMV-seropositive. CDR3s include the opening cysteine and the closing phenylalanine or tryptophan. Each record gives: clone size, V gene, J gene, CDR3 length, CDR3 protein. Not all rows give a size; the values are once, few, many and, for expanded clones, a class.

clone_size: few; v_call: TRBV5-1; j_call: TRBJ2-1; cdr3_length: 15; cdr3_aa: CASSTLAGGPDEQFF
clone_size: -; v_call: TRBV29-1; j_call: TRBJ1-6; cdr3_length: 12; cdr3_aa: CSARTGGSPLHF
clone_size: -; v_call: TRBV7-8; j_call: TRBJ1-1; cdr3_length: 16; cdr3_aa: CASSLVQGRGGTEAFF
clone_size: -; v_call: TRBV5-1; j_call: TRBJ2-5; cdr3_length: 11; cdr3_aa: CASRFEETQYF
clone_size: -; v_call: TRBV23-1; j_call: TRBJ1-1; cdr3_length: 17; cdr3_aa: CASSQSGTGGRGTEAFF
clone_size: -; v_call: TRBV10-3; j_call: TRBJ2-1; cdr3_length: 15; cdr3_aa: CAITPGTGGWNEQFF
clone_size: -; v_call: TRBV13; j_call: TRBJ2-1; cdr3_length: 14; cdr3_aa: CASSGTGLLWEKFF
clone_size: few; v_call: TRBV30; j_call: TRBJ1-1; cdr3_length: 13; cdr3_aa: CAVADTINTEAFF
clone_size: few; v_call: TRBV5-4; j_call: TRBJ1-6; cdr3_length: 16; cdr3_aa: CASSSPGQPENSPLHF
clone_size: -; v_call: TRBV11-3; j_call: TRBJ2-7; cdr3_length: 15; cdr3_aa: CASSSGQGIPYEQYF
clone_size: -; v_call: TRBV2; j_call: TRBJ1-1; cdr3_length: 15; cdr3_aa: CASSETNGVNTEAFF
clone_size: -; v_call: TRBV5-1; j_call: TRBJ2-5; cdr3_length: 15; cdr3_aa: CASSLGGQGQETQYF
clone_size: -; v_call: TRBV6-5; j_call: TRBJ2-1; cdr3_length: 16; cdr3_aa: CASSYLGLREDNEQFF
clone_size: -; v_call: TRBV2; j_call: TRBJ1-1; cdr3_length: 14; cdr3_aa: CASSVTAMNTEAFF
clone_size: -; v_call: TRBV11-2; j_call: TRBJ2-1; cdr3_length: 15; cdr3_aa: CASSLGQGGYNEQFF
clone_size: -; v_call: TRBV27; j_call: TRBJ2-1; cdr3_length: 16; cdr3_aa: CASSFVPDSTYNEQFF
clone_size: -; v_call: TRBV6-5; j_call: TRBJ1-2; cdr3_length: 13; cdr3_aa: CASSYRANYGYTF
clone_size: once; v_call: TRBV7-8; j_call: TRBJ1-1; cdr3_length: 16; cdr3_aa: CASSLRTGGTNTEAFF
clone_size: -; v_call: TRBV6-5; j_call: TRBJ2-7; cdr3_length: 15; cdr3_aa: CASSYKRGSFYEQYF
clone_size: -; v_call: TRBV7-8; j_call: TRBJ2-3; cdr3_length: 17; cdr3_aa: CASSLGHGRSGTDTQYF
clone_size: -; v_call: TRBV2; j_call: TRBJ2-5; cdr3_length: 16; cdr3_aa: CASKPSSGARGETQYF
clone_size: -; v_call: TRBV2; j_call: TRBJ2-7; cdr3_length: 12; cdr3_aa: CASSKGGNEQYF
clone_size: -; v_call: TRBV7-2; j_call: TRBJ2-7; cdr3_length: 15; cdr3_aa: CASSLNRDSLPEQYF
clone_size: few; v_call: TRBV2; j_call: TRBJ2-1; cdr3_length: 17; cdr3_aa: CASSESSSGSFHNEQFF